This T cell receptor beta chain was obtained from a study of shared clonotypes between healthy human individuals (TCRdb year 2020). In the study overall: The cohort comprised two women and a few men aged 18 to 49 years. Per donor, three plates each were used for CD4 naive and CD4 memory, two for CD8 naive, and one for CD8 memory. To estimate repertoire size and how much clonotypes are shared between individuals, the study performed deep sequencing of blood TCR repertoires from roughly five healthy adults. Libraries were prepared and TCR repertoires were sequenced by different laboratories using diverse techniques, in order to increase sequencing depth and limit assay-specific biases. Each donor's leukapheresis produced roughly between about 0.9 and 9.5 billion PBMCs.

For this clone: The antigen it recognizes is unknown. No much larger clone exists at a distance of one base, and base qualities are not known.

The donors were healthy, HIV-negative adults who had no recently reported acute infections or vaccinations. Every donor was a Caucasian adult residing in Nashville, Tennessee, USA. CD4+ T cells were enriched by magnetic negative selection, after which naive cells were positively selected on CD45RA and the negative fraction was taken as the memory subset. Blood was collected by leukapheresis, and PBMCs were isolated by Ficoll-Histopaque density gradient centrifugation and then cryopreserved in liquid nitrogen vapor phase. Analytical flow cytometry was used to check the purity and quantity of each magnetically sorted T cell population. From each sorted fraction, genomic DNA was isolated and quantified by UV absorbance on a Nanodrop 2000c. Using the deep immunoSEQ assay, multiplex PCR amplified TCR CDR3 regions from genomic DNA. Genomic DNA extracted from each cell subset was distributed evenly over all wells of several immunoSEQ 96-well plates, and each plate served as one replicate. For sorted subsets, roughly 200 ng genomic DNA, equal to about 30,000 T cell genomes, was loaded into each replicate PCR. Purified libraries were quantified with a Qubit 3.0 fluorometer, sized on a Bioanalyzer 2100, and re-quantified with the KAPA Library Quantification kit. Each immunoSEQ 96-well plate was sequenced on its own single-read 150-cycle Illumina NextSeq 550 flow cell. Regarding the original processing steps: The immunoSEQ output contained only junctional sequences without quality scores, so filtering could not match that applied to full-length reads. To assign V/J genes and CDR3, sequences were annotated against IMGT germline references using PyIR, a Python wrapper for IgBLAST v1.9. Reads were removed for weak V/J assignments (E-value above 1e-6), missing CDR3, stop codons, out-of-frame junctions, or ambiguous translated residues. V3J clonotypes were defined as sequences sharing an identical inferred V gene, J gene, and CDR3 amino acid sequence. Percentage overlap between repertoires was calculated by dividing the number of shared unique clonotypes by the size of the smaller repertoire. RTK rarefaction, the Chao1 estimator, and Recon v2.1 estimates of unobserved clonotypes were used to assess repertoire richness. Generation probabilities for all TCRbeta clonotypes obtained by the gDNA method from a handful of donors were computed using OLGA. This immuneACCESS table, as held by TCRdb, lists in-frame sequences with V and J called but not all clones. Of the missing ones, under half trace to an unresolved V gene in checked studies; the others have no known cause. V and J calls and clone size are as listed in that table; D and trimming were resolved from the DNA. This sample is represented by millions of clones; 85% to 95% of them were singletons. The top ten hold more than 0.1% of the sample.

Paper-wide results and their limitations: Only blood was sampled, and tissue TCR repertoires likely differ from those in blood. Naive subsets generally had larger estimated clonotype richness than memory subsets did. Incomplete sequencing was indicated by rarefaction of sorted-subset datasets, despite the large sequencing depth. Pairwise subsampling indicated that sequencing depth was expected to affect the degree of clonotype sharing among donors. About 4.5% of naive CD4, around 3.5% of naive CD8, around 2.3% of memory CD4, and around 0.42% of memory CD8 clonotypes were shared across a few donors. Compared with non-shared clonotypes, the clonotypes found in all four sorted-subset donors had higher generation probabilities. The small number of donors limited the genetic and exposure-history diversity represented.

In the germline V gene (reference sequence), CDR1 corresponds to GTSNPN and CDR2 to SVGIG. At the junction V is shortened by 5 bases and J by 7 bases, with 12 bases in between. There are 13 amino acids in the CDR3, from cysteine to phenylalanine inclusive. Only the CDR3 DNA stays, 39 bases, in frame from base 1. The TCR comes from a man aged 18 to 30 in good health. The specimen sequenced was naive CD4+ T cells sorted from blood. What this sample's cell subset or site label stands for: CD45RA+ positively selected. The sequence joins TRBV30 to TRBJ1-6, with the D gene not confidently named. DNA sequence: TGTGCCTGGGACGGAGGCCAAAATTCACCCCTCCACTTT. It translates as CAWDGGQNSPLHF.